This T cell receptor (beta chain) was captured by sequencing in a study of blood T cell repertoires in COVID-19. Study context: Some COVID-19 samples were acute and others convalescent; all came from the United States, Italy and Spain. PBMCs, B-cell-depleted T cells, or T cells were the source of the cDNA or gDNA that made up the material.

Germline values: CDR1 SGHTA, CDR2 FQGTGA. The CDR3 sequence is 13 residues long. V gave up 5 bases and J gave up 7 bases, with 14 bases separating them. This study enrolled people aged roughly 18 to 90 from about two dozen US geographic areas. How the authors handled the data: Estimation of nucleated cell counts was performed using reference gene primer amplification. Method: immunoSEQ multiplex PCR; TCRdb's copy keeps in-frame clones and lacks some. D and trimming come from the DNA, and the V and J calls and clone size come from that table. The sample shows around 130,000 clones, roughly 80% of them seen only once.

Sequenced sample: PBMCs or T cells enriched from blood (not recorded which). The chain carries TRBV7-3 and TRBJ1-1, with D perhaps matching TRBD1 (5 bases). This receptor was identified in a man in his forties with acute COVID-19. The CDR3 DNA reads as TGTGCCAGCAGCCTCGGGGGGGTAAATGAAGCTTTCTTT. Protein sequence: CASSLGGVNEAFF.